The table lists the clone carrying this T cell receptor beta chain with a count of one. Its antigen is not identified. The V gene lost 5 bases and the J gene lost 0 bases, with 12 bases spanning the gap. The CDR3 covers 15 residues. The germline gives CDR1 SEHNR, CDR2 FQNEAQ (reference sequence). This record comes from a study of regulatory T cells. Autoimmunity was present in every CD3G-deficient patient, worse in two. Patients, 2 to 39 years old, had expanded memory T-cell proportions. CD4+ cells were sorted into CD25-high CD127-low regulatory cells and CD25-low CD127-high conventional cells. Amplification used 52 TRBV primers and 13 TRBJ primers. Assay: immunoSEQ multiplex PCR; the TCRdb copy retains only in-frame clones and omits some. The data contain about 34,000 clones, 85% to 95% of them singletons. The study's findings and limits: Hydrophobic residues at CDR3 positions 6 and 7 were enriched in conventional CD4+ T cells of CD3G-deficient patients. Regulatory T cells showed the strongest V-J pair restriction and V/J gene skewing among patient repertoires.

V gene TRBV7-9 combines with J gene TRBJ2-3, with D possibly TRBD1 on 6 matching bases. Material: conventional CD4+ T cells sorted from blood. The receptor comes from a child aged 2 to 9 with CD3G deficiency. The CDR3 DNA follows: TGTGCCAGCAGCCGAGGGGGACCTAGCACAGATACGCAGTATTTT. Translation gives CASSRGGPSTDTQYF.